This is a list of T cell receptor beta chains from one sample in a study of T cells after yellow fever vaccination. TCRdb itself ran the 5' RACE reads through MiXCR, one entry per CDR3 protein. Among 500,000 to 650,000 distinct CDR3 sequences listed, approximately 13% were seen once. Sample: PBMCs, taken on the day of the yellow fever booster vaccination. The receptors here all came from a man younger than 45 who received the YFV17D yellow fever vaccine. The CDR3 runs from the conserved cysteine through the conserved F or W. D genes are given only for firm matches. Rows give clone size only sometimes, using once, few, many, or a class for an expanded clone.

V gene: TRBV20-1
J gene: TRBJ2-3
D gene: NA
clone size: few
CDR3 protein: CSARVGGTGTDTQYF
CDR3 DNA: TGCAGTGCTAGAGTAGGCGGGACCGGCACAGATACGCAGTATTTT

V gene: TRBV20-1
J gene: TRBJ2-7
D gene: NA
clone size: NA
CDR3 protein: CTVPVADYEQYF
CDR3 DNA: TGCACCGTCCCAGTTGCCGACTACGAGCAGTACTTC

V gene: TRBV28
J gene: TRBJ2-5
D gene: NA
clone size: few
CDR3 protein: CASSSRQAGQETQYF
CDR3 DNA: TGTGCCAGCAGTTCTAGACAGGCGGGACAAGAGACCCAGTACTTC

V gene: TRBV6-5
J gene: TRBJ2-5
D gene: NA
clone size: few
CDR3 protein: CASSYSHGTQYF
CDR3 DNA: TGTGCCAGCAGTTACTCGCACGGGACCCAGTACTTC

V gene: TRBV5-4
J gene: TRBJ2-7
D gene: TRBD2
clone size: NA
CDR3 protein: CASSGGLAGGAYEQYF
CDR3 DNA: TGTGCCAGCAGCGGCGGACTAGCGGGAGGAGCCTACGAGCAGTACTTC

V gene: TRBV5-1
J gene: TRBJ2-7
D gene: NA
clone size: NA
CDR3 protein: CASSLAQGLENEQYF
CDR3 DNA: TGCGCCAGCAGCTTGGCGCAGGGGCTCGAAAACGAGCAGTACTTC

V gene: TRBV7-8
J gene: TRBJ2-3
D gene: NA
clone size: NA
CDR3 protein: CASSLFSMDTQYF
CDR3 DNA: TGTGCCAGCAGCTTATTCTCTATGGATACGCAGTATTTT

V gene: TRBV27
J gene: TRBJ2-7
D gene: NA
clone size: few
CDR3 protein: CASSPRSVSHYEQYF
CDR3 DNA: TGTGCCAGCAGTCCGAGGAGCGTTTCCCATTACGAGCAGTACTTC

V gene: TRBV27
J gene: TRBJ2-7
D gene: NA
clone size: few
CDR3 protein: CASAYRDKPRGYEQYF
CDR3 DNA: TGTGCCAGCGCTTATCGGGACAAGCCAAGGGGCTACGAGCAGTACTTC

V gene: TRBV5-1
J gene: TRBJ2-1
D gene: TRBD2
clone size: few
CDR3 protein: CASRMGLAVQNEQFF
CDR3 DNA: TGCGCCAGCCGGATGGGACTAGCGGTCCAGAATGAGCAGTTCTTC

V gene: TRBV4-3
J gene: TRBJ2-1
D gene: NA
clone size: few
CDR3 protein: CASSQEGIHEQFF
CDR3 DNA: TGCGCCAGCAGCCAGGAGGGAATCCATGAGCAGTTCTTC

V gene: TRBV5-1
J gene: TRBJ2-5
D gene: TRBD2
clone size: few
CDR3 protein: CASSLSSGRTQETQYF
CDR3 DNA: TGCGCCAGCAGCTTGTCGAGCGGGAGGACTCAAGAGACCCAGTACTTC